This T cell receptor (beta chain) was documented in a study of blood T cell repertoires in COVID-19. Data came from immunoSEQ multiplex PCR; TCRdb stores just in-frame clones and leaves some out. The sample lists about 84,000 clones; 80% to 90% were seen once. The CDR3 runs to 14 residues. Germline V CDR1 and CDR2: LGHNA, YSLEER. The V and J ends lost 0 bases and 4 bases respectively, with 10 bases between them. This clonotype originated in an elderly woman with acute or convalescent COVID-19. Source material: peripheral blood. The chain joins TRBV4-3 to TRBJ2-7; TRBD1 might be the D (5 bases). The CDR3 sequence is CASSQEGRAYEQYF. CDR3 DNA sequence: TGCGCCAGCAGCCAAGAGGGCAGGGCGTACGAGCAGTACTTC.